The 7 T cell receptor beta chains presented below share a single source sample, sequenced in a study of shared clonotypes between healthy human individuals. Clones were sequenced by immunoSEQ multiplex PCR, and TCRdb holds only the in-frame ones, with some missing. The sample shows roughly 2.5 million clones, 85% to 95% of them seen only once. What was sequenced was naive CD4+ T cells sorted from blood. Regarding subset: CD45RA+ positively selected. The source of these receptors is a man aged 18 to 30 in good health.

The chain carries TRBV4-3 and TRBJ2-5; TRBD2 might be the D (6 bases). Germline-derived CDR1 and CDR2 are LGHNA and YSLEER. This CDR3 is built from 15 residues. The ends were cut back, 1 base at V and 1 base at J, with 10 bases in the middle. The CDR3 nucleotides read TGCGCCAGCAGCCAAGTGGGGACTCCCCAAGAGACCCAGTACTTC. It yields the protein CASSQVGTPQETQYF.

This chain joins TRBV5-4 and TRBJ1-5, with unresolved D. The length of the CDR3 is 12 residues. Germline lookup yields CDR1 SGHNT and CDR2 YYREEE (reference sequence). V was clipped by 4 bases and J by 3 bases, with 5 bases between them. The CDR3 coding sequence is TGTGCCAGCAGCGAGCCCAATCAGCCCCAGCATTTT. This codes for CASSEPNQPQHF.

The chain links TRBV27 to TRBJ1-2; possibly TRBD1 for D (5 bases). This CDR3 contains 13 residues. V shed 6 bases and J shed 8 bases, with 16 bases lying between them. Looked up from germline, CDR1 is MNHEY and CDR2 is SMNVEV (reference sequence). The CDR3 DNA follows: TGTGCCAGCAGCTTTGGGGCCTCGGGGGGCTACACCTTC. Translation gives CASSFGASGGYTF.

The CDR3 protein is CSVAAGSIAQYF. The CDR3 DNA reads TGCAGCGTTGCCGCAGGATCCATCGCGCAGTATTTT. The chain carries TRBV29-1 and TRBJ2-3; D not certain. The CDR3 totals 12 residues. CDR1 and CDR2 from the germline V gene are SQVTM and ANQGSEA. V lost 4 bases and J lost 10, with 15 bases in between.

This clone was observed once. CDR3 amino acids: CASSWDRGNEKLFF. The CDR3 DNA reads TGTGCCAGCAGCTGGGACAGGGGAAATGAAAAACTGTTTTTT. V and J are TRBV11-3 and TRBJ1-4; 10 bases are a match to TRBD1. The CDR3 has 14 residues. In germline, CDR1 is SGHNT, CDR2 YENEEA. The ends lost 4 bases at V and 5 bases at J; junction bases unmatched: 1.

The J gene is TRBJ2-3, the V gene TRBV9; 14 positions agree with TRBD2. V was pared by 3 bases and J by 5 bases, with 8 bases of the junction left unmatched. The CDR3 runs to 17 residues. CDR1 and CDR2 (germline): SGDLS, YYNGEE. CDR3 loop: CASSGRLAGGPGDTQYF. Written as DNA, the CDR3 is TGTGCCAGCAGCGGGCGACTAGCGGGGGGGCCGGGAGATACGCAGTATTTT.

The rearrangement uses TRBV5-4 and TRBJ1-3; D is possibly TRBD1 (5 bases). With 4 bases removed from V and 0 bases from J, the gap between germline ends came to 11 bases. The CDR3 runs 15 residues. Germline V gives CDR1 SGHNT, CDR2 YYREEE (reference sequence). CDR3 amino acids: CASSADRSSGNTIYF. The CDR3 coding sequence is TGTGCCAGCAGCGCTGACAGAAGCTCTGGAAACACCATATATTTT.